Reported below is one T cell receptor (beta chain). The data were produced by immunoSEQ multiplex PCR, yet TCRdb's version contains in-frame clones alone and is incomplete. The table shows hundreds of thousands of clones, with roughly 88% occurring only once. The sample originates from a study of blood T cell repertoires in COVID-19. Study details: The analysed material was cDNA or gDNA that came from T cells, B-cell-depleted T cells, or PBMCs.

CDR3 size: 16 residues. Germline CDR1 reads MNHNS; CDR2 reads SASEGT. Germline trimming cut 3 bases from V and 1 base from J; bases unmatched to any gene: 6. The source of this sequence is a woman under 40 with acute or convalescent COVID-19. The chain is built from TRBV6-1 and TRBJ2-3, with TRBD1 matching over 8 bases. Specimen: peripheral blood. The CDR3 nucleotides are TGTGCCAGCAGTGATATCCCGGGACAGGGCACAGATACGCAGTATTTT. Encoded protein: CASSDIPGQGTDTQYF.